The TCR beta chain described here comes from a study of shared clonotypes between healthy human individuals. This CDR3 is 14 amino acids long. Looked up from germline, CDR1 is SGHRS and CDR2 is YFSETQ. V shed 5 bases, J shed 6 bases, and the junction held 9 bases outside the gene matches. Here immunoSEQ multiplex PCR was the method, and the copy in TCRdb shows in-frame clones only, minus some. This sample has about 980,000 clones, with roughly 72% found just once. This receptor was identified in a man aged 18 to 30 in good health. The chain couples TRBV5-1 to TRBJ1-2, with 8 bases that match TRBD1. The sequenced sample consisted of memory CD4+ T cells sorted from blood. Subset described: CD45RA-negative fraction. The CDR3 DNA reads TGCGCCAGCAGACCCGGACAGGGCGGGGATGGCTACACCTTC. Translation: CASRPGQGGDGYTF.